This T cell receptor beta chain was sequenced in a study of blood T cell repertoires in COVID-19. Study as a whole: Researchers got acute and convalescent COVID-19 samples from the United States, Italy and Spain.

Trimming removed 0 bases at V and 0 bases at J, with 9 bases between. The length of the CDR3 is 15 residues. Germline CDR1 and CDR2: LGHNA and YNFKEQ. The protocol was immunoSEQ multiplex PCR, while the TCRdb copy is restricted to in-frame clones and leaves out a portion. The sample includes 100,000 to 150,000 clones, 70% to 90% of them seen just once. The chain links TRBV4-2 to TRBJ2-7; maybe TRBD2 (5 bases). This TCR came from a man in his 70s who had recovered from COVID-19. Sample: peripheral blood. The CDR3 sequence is CASSQDPTNSYEQYF. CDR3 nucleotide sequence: TGTGCCAGCAGCCAAGATCCGACTAACTCCTACGAGCAGTACTTC.